Listed here are 2 T cell receptor beta chains from one sample, sequenced in a study of blood T cell repertoires in COVID-19. Some clones are missing from TCRdb's copy, which holds only in-frame ones; the method was immunoSEQ multiplex PCR. Counted here are tens of thousands of clones, approximately 89% occurring once; the ten biggest clones make up roughly 13%. Sample: peripheral blood. Receptors were obtained from a human donor with active COVID-19. The donor label of this sample is uncertain.

CDR3 sequence reads: CANPGQGYYGYTF. The CDR3 coding sequence is TGTGCCAACCCGGGACAGGGGTACTATGGCTACACCTTC. V is TRBV2 and J is TRBJ1-2; 10 positions agree with TRBD1. Germline V lookup: CDR1 SNHLY, CDR2 FYNNEI. The CDR3 loop spans 13 amino acids. The trim removed 10 bases at V and 3 bases at J, leaving 5 bases unmatched.

This clone was counted a single time. This chain connects TRBV30 to TRBJ1-1; TRBD1 aligns across 7 bases. The CDR3 totals 14 residues. J gave up 1 base and V 4 bases, and 6 bases lay outside the gene matches. The germline V gene has CDR1 GTSNPN and CDR2 SVGIG (reference sequence). The CDR3 coding sequence is TGTGCCTGGATAATGGGACAGAAGAACACTGAAGCTTTCTTT. Protein sequence: CAWIMGQKNTEAFF.